The 25 T cell receptor beta chains below all came from one sample that was sequenced in a study of blood T cell repertoires in COVID-19. Assay used: immunoSEQ multiplex PCR; TCRdb lists only in-frame clones, some missing. The profile shows some 110,000 clones, roughly 84% of them singletons. The sample was peripheral blood. The receptors here all came from a man aged 60 to 75 with acute or convalescent COVID-19.

V usage is TRBV19 and J usage is TRBJ2-2; a weak D match, TRBD2 (6 bases). The CDR3 loop spans 14 amino acids. Between the trimmed V and J ends, which lost 8 bases and 5 bases, there was a span of 15 bases. Per the germline V gene, CDR1 is LNHDA and CDR2 is SQIVND (reference sequence). The CDR3 region is CASAGRVGTGELFF. CDR3 coding DNA: TGTGCCAGTGCCGGGAGAGTAGGGACCGGGGAGCTGTTTTTT.

The chain uses TRBV2 and TRBJ1-5; D unclear. V lost 7 bases and J lost 0, with 10 bases in between. Per the germline V gene, CDR1 is SNHLY and CDR2 is FYNNEI. The CDR3 covers 14 residues. The CDR3 DNA is TGTGCCAGCACGAAATCGAGTAGCAATCAGCCCCAGCATTTT. Translated: CASTKSSSNQPQHF.

V and J are TRBV24-1 and TRBJ2-1; TRBD2 agrees at 11 bases. The CDR3 has 16 amino acids. Germline V gene sequence: CDR1 KGHDR, CDR2 SFDVKD. Trimming took 4 bases from V and 6 from J; bases not matched to a gene: 7. The DNA of the CDR3 is TGTGCCACCAGTGAACGCGGGACTAGCGGATCCAATGAGCAGTTCTTC. It translates to CATSERGTSGSNEQFF.

V gene TRBV28 combines with J gene TRBJ1-2, with 8 bases aligning to TRBD1. Germline values: CDR1 MDHEN, CDR2 SYDVKM. The CDR3 extends over 14 amino acids. The junction had 10 bases not matched to a gene; V was cut back by 5 bases and J by 8 bases. The CDR3 reads CASSKGQGAGGYTF. CDR3 nucleotide sequence: TGTGCCAGCAGTAAGGGGCAGGGGGCGGGCGGCTACACCTTC.

This chain links TRBV7-9 with TRBJ1-1, with D maybe TRBD1 (5 bases). Between the trimmed V and J ends, which lost 4 bases and 11 bases, there was a span of 11 bases. Germline V gene data show CDR1 as SEHNR and CDR2 as FQNEAQ (reference sequence). CDR3 length: 11 residues. The CDR3 protein is CASSSGRGAFF. CDR3 DNA: TGTGCCAGCAGCTCAGGGCGGGGGGCTTTCTTT. Supplemented by reference TRBV7-9 and TRBJ1-1, the full variable domain reads DTGVSQNPRHKITKRGQNVTFRCDPISEHNRLYWYRQTLGQGPEFLTYFQNEAQLEKSRLLSDRFSAERPKGSFSTLEIQRTEQGDSAMYLCASSSGRGAFFGQGTRLTVV.

This chain connects TRBV3-1 (or the pseudogene TRBV3-2) to TRBJ2-3; 11 bases align to TRBD2. The CDR3 is 15 amino acids. Germline CDR1 and CDR2: LGHDT and YNNKEL (reference sequence). Germline trimming cut 0 bases from V and 5 bases from J; bases unmatched to any gene: 1. The CDR3 reads CASSQDGLAGDTQYF. Written as DNA, the CDR3 is TGTGCCAGCAGCCAAGATGGACTAGCGGGAGATACGCAGTATTTT.

The chain has TRBV12-3 or TRBV12-4 and TRBJ1-1; D is possibly TRBD1 (5 bases). The CDR3 covers 11 residues. The V end lost 11 bases, the J end lost 4 bases, and 11 bases lay between the germline ends. The CDR3 region has the DNA TGTGCCGTCACGGGGGGCACTGAAGCTTTCTTT. It specifies CAVTGGTEAFF.

V and J are TRBV6-5 and TRBJ2-7, with TRBD2 identical over 8 bases. Unmatched junction bases numbered 9, after V lost 3 bases and J lost 2 bases. CDR3 length equals 16 residues. The V gene's germline CDR1 is MNHEY and CDR2 SVGAGI. The CDR3 nucleotides are TGTGCCAGCAGTTATCTCGACTCTAGCGGGCCCTACGAGCAGTACGTC. Protein sequence: CASSYLDSSGPYEQYV.

The chain couples TRBV1 to TRBJ2-1; the DNA was not used to check the table's D call, TRBD2. TRBV1 is reported as a pseudogene. CDR3 length: 17 residues. The CDR3 reads CTSSQDYGTSGINEQFF. CDR3 nucleotide sequence: TGCACCAGCAGCCAAGATTACGGGACTAGCGGGATCAATGAGCAGTTCTTC.

V gene TRBV6-2 or TRBV6-3 combines with J gene TRBJ2-1; 9 bases agree with TRBD1. Germline CDR1 is MNHEY and CDR2 is SVGEGT. The CDR3 has 19 amino acids. The V and J ends lost 2 bases and 3 bases, in that order; junction bases with no gene match: 14. The CDR3 spells CASSYADPGTGYGYNEQFF. The CDR3, as DNA: TGTGCCAGCAGTTACGCCGACCCTGGGACAGGGTACGGCTACAATGAGCAGTTCTTC.

This clone was observed once. The CDR3 region has the DNA TGTGCCAGCAGCTTTGCCCGCGGGGGGAATGAGCAGTTCTTC. This gives the protein CASSFARGGNEQFF. The chain joins TRBV7-2 to TRBJ2-1, with 8 bases identical to TRBD2. Germline CDR1 and CDR2: SGHTA and FQGNSA. Unmatched junction bases numbered 5, after V lost 3 bases and J lost 7 bases. The CDR3 covers 14 residues.

Details on this clone: Other DNA sequences within the sample encode an identical CDR3. The chain is built from TRBV5-1 and TRBJ2-1; 10 nucleotides match TRBD2. Germline V gene lookup returns CDR1 SGHRS and CDR2 YFSETQ. With V trimmed by 1 base and J by 6 bases, 4 bases remained unmatched. The CDR3 is 15 residues long. The CDR3 loop is CASSLTSGATNEQFF. In DNA form, the CDR3 reads TGCGCCAGCAGCTTGACTAGCGGGGCCACCAATGAGCAGTTCTTC.

J is TRBJ2-1 and V is TRBV19, with D perhaps TRBD2 (6 bases). The germline gives CDR1 LNHDA, CDR2 SQIVND (reference sequence). The CDR3 spans 14 residues. The V end lost 4 bases, the J end lost 5 bases, and 12 bases lay between the germline ends. In DNA, the CDR3 is TGTGCCAGTAGTAGGATTGGGGGGAACAATGAGCAGTTCTTC. Translated: CASSRIGGNNEQFF.

The chain employs TRBV4-1 and TRBJ1-1, with D possibly being TRBD1 (5 bases). This CDR3 region has 17 residues. Germline V gene lookup returns CDR1 MGHRA and CDR2 YSYEKL. V was cut by 3 bases and J by 2 bases, with 19 bases left in between. The CDR3 nucleotides are TGCGCCAGCAGCCATGCGGGGACTATTGGGGGTAACACTGAAGCTTTCTTT. Protein sequence: CASSHAGTIGGNTEAFF.

This clone was seen just once. The chain recombines TRBV11-2 with TRBJ1-2; maybe TRBD1 (6 bases). Trimming removed 5 bases from V and 8 bases from J, with 15 bases in between. Germline V CDR1 and CDR2: SGHAT, FQNNGV. The CDR3 runs 13 residues. CDR3 sequence: CASSTSRGQGYTF. CDR3 coding DNA: TGTGCCAGCAGCACATCGCGGGGGCAAGGCTACACCTTC.

The sample holds one count of this clone. The chain is built from TRBV12-5 and TRBJ1-2; D gene unclear. This CDR3 spans 13 amino acids. Trimming shortened V by 6 bases and J by 4 bases, and 12 bases separated the two germline ends. CDR1 and CDR2 from the germline V gene are LGHNT and FRNRAP. CDR3 in DNA: TGTGCTAGTGGCTTCGACACTTCCTATGGCTACACCTTC. Translation gives CASGFDTSYGYTF.

The sample holds one count of this clone. The rearrangement joins TRBV11-2 to TRBJ2-2; 8 bases fit TRBD2. Trimming removed 4 bases from V and 6 bases from J; junction bases left unmatched: 7. CDR1 and CDR2 from the germline V gene are SGHAT and FQNNGV. This CDR3 contains 15 residues. In DNA, the CDR3 is TGTGCCAGCAGCTCAATAGCGGGACGGGCCGGGGAGCTGTTTTTT. This gives the protein CASSSIAGRAGELFF. Using reference TRBV11-2 and TRBJ2-2 for the parts outside the CDR3, the full variable domain is EAGVAQSPRYKIIEKRQSVAFWCNPISGHATLYWYQQILGQGPKLLIQFQNNGVVDDSQLPKDRFSAERLKGVDSTLKIQPAKLEDSAVYLCASSSIAGRAGELFFGEGSRLTVL.

The chain links TRBV19 to TRBJ2-2; 9 nucleotides match TRBD1. This CDR3 region has 15 residues. Germline CDR1 LNHDA, CDR2 SQIVND (reference sequence). V dropped 4 bases and J dropped 7; count of bases not matched to a gene: 7. The CDR3 protein is CASSTTGTGNGELFF. The CDR3 region has the DNA TGTGCCAGTAGTACAACCGGGACAGGGAACGGGGAGCTGTTTTTT.

This chain links TRBV24-1 with TRBJ2-1; 7 nucleotides match TRBD1. CDR3 length equals 17 residues. Germline lookup yields CDR1 KGHDR and CDR2 SFDVKD. V trimming: 5 bases; J trimming: 6 bases; junction bases outside the gene matches: 15. The CDR3 DNA follows: TGTGCCACCAGTGCTCGCCCGGGACAGACCTCGGCCAATGAGCAGTTCTTC. It codes for CATSARPGQTSANEQFF.

In this sample, this clone turned up once. This chain uses TRBV5-6 with TRBJ1-2, with 10 bases that match TRBD1. The germline V gene has CDR1 SGHDT and CDR2 YYEEEE. V lost 4 bases to trimming and J lost 6 bases; unmatched junction nucleotides: 3. The CDR3 length is 13 residues. CDR3 DNA sequence: TGTGCCAGCAGCCAGACAGGGGGCAATGGCTACACCTTC. Translation: CASSQTGGNGYTF.

The chain links TRBV3-1 (or the pseudogene TRBV3-2) to TRBJ1-2; D unresolved. V was clipped by 4 bases and J by 4 bases, with 16 bases between them. The CDR3 is 15 residues long. Germline assignment: CDR1 LGHDT and CDR2 YNNKEL (reference sequence). The CDR3 is CASSRRGDSIYGYTF. In DNA, the CDR3 is TGTGCCAGCAGCCGGCGGGGTGACTCAATCTATGGCTACACCTTC.

The chain recombines TRBV19 with TRBJ1-5; 8 bases match TRBD1. Germline CDR1 reads LNHDA; CDR2 reads SQIVND (reference sequence). J lost 2 bases, V lost 7 bases, and 10 bases had no gene match. CDR3 size: 16 residues. The CDR3 region is CASIRGTGHGNQPQHF. The CDR3 DNA is TGTGCCAGTATCCGCGGGACAGGTCATGGCAATCAGCCCCAGCATTTT. The variable domain in full, with the rest retrieved from reference TRBV19 and TRBJ1-5, is DGGITQSPKYLFRKEGQNVTLSCEQNLNHDAMYWYRQDPGQGLRLIYYSQIVNDFQKGDIAEGYSVSREKKESFPLTVTSAQKNPTAFYLCASIRGTGHGNQPQHFGDGTRLSIL.

This clone was seen a handful of times. The V gene is TRBV6-5, the J gene TRBJ1-2, with TRBD1 matching over 9 bases. Unmatched junction bases numbered 5, after V lost 6 bases and J lost 6 bases. The CDR3 contains 13 residues. Germline lookup yields CDR1 MNHEY and CDR2 SVGAGI. In DNA, the CDR3 is TGTGCCAGCAGCCGGGACAGGGAAGATGGCTACACCTTC. As protein: CASSRDREDGYTF.

V is TRBV6-6 and J is TRBJ1-1; no clear D gene. CDR1 MNHNY and CDR2 SVGAGI come from the germline V gene (reference sequence). The CDR3 is made up of 14 amino acids. V shed 3 bases and J shed 1 base, with 9 bases lying between them. The CDR3: CASSYSGRNTEAFF. The DNA for the CDR3 is TGTGCCAGCAGTTATTCCGGGAGGAACACTGAAGCTTTCTTT.

V is TRBV10-1 and J is TRBJ2-1; 8 bases fit TRBD2. The CDR3 covers 15 residues. Germline V gives CDR1 WNHNN, CDR2 SYGVQD (reference sequence). V lost 0 bases, J lost 8 bases, and 6 bases stayed unmatched. Here the CDR3 DNA reads TGCGCCAGCAGTGAGTCCGGGACTAGTTTCTATGAGCAGTTCTTC. It translates to CASSESGTSFYEQFF.